The following is a TCR beta chain sequence with its context. This sample is drawn from a study of blood T cell repertoires in COVID-19. Study-wide context: COVID-19 samples from acute and convalescent phases originated in the United States, Italy and Spain. The cDNA or gDNA used as material had been derived from T cells, B-cell-depleted T cells, or PBMCs.

Study processing details: How many nucleated cells were present was estimated from reference gene primer amplification. TCRdb keeps only in-frame clones here, not all; method: immunoSEQ multiplex PCR. Clone size and V and J calls were adopted from that table, with D and trimming inferred from the DNA. The sample lists about 400,000 clones; about 89% were seen once. V trimming: 2 bases; J trimming: 5 bases; junction bases outside the gene matches: 6. The CDR3 is made up of 15 amino acids. CDR1 is SGDLS and CDR2 is YYNGEE in the germline V gene. The chain links TRBV9 to TRBJ2-2, with 7 positions matching TRBD1. This sequence originates from a man aged 40-50 years with acute or convalescent COVID-19. The sequenced sample was peripheral blood. Written as DNA, the CDR3 is TGTGCCAGCAGCGTGAGGGGGCCCGGAACCGGGGAGCTGTTTTTT. Its protein product is CASSVRGPGTGELFF. The full variable domain, rest sourced from reference TRBV9 and TRBJ2-2, is DSGVTQTPKHLITATGQRVTLRCSPRSGDLSVYWYQQSLDQGLQFLIQYYNGEERAKGNILERFSAQQFPDLHSELNLSSLELGDSALYFCASSVRGPGTGELFFGEGSRLTVL.